The entry below describes one T cell receptor beta chain. With 9 bases removed from V and 1 base from J, the gap between germline ends came to 16 bases. The CDR3 covers 15 residues. From germline, CDR1 is LNHDA and CDR2 SQIVND (reference sequence). This specimen belongs to a study of OX40 agonist ivuxolimab in advanced cancers. Generated by immunoSEQ multiplex PCR, the TCRdb table keeps only in-frame clones and is missing some. The sample has around 78,000 clones, approximately 92% seen once. The sequences come from CD4+ or CD8+ T cells sorted from blood, collected in a trial of the OX40 agonist ivuxolimab. The chain uses TRBV19 and TRBJ2-4; a possible D gene is TRBD2 (5 bases). This clonotype originated in an adult with an advanced solid tumor such as melanoma, head and neck, liver or kidney cancer. CDR3 region: CASGALEFAKNIQYF. CDR3 DNA: TGTGCCAGCGGAGCACTAGAATTTGCCAAAAACATTCAGTACTTC. The whole variable domain, filled in from reference TRBV19 and TRBJ2-4, reads DGGITQSPKYLFRKEGQNVTLSCEQNLNHDAMYWYRQDPGQGLRLIYYSQIVNDFQKGDIAEGYSVSREKKESFPLTVTSAQKNPTAFYLCASGALEFAKNIQYFGAGTRLSVL.